The 32 T cell receptor beta chains in this list originate from one sample, sequenced in a study of radiotherapy plus CTLA-4 blockade in lung cancer. Some clones are missing from TCRdb's copy, which holds only in-frame ones; the method was immunoSEQ multiplex PCR. The sample includes tens of thousands of clones, more than 75% seen only once; the top ten take over 15%. The sequencing used peripheral blood, collected from a patient treated with radiotherapy plus ipilimumab. Source of these receptors: a human donor with non-small cell lung cancer that progressed on radiotherapy plus ipilimumab.

This chain links TRBV11-2 with TRBJ2-1; 7 bases align to TRBD1. V was pared by 1 base and J by 0 bases, with 3 bases of the junction left unmatched. The CDR3 covers 16 residues. Per germline, CDR1 SGHAT and CDR2 FQNNGV. CDR3 sequence (DNA): TGTGCCAGCAGCTTAGCGGGACAGAGCTCCTACAATGAGCAGTTCTTC. This sequence encodes CASSLAGQSSYNEQFF.

The chain has TRBV4-3 and TRBJ1-2, with 8 positions matching TRBD1. This CDR3 contains 17 residues. Trimming took 4 bases from V and 5 from J; bases not matched to a gene: 15. The V gene's germline CDR1 is LGHNA and CDR2 YSLEER. CDR3 sequence: CASSLGEPGQGGYGYTF. CDR3 DNA sequence: TGCGCCAGCAGCCTCGGGGAACCTGGACAGGGAGGGTATGGCTACACCTTC.

The rearrangement joins TRBV9 to TRBJ2-5; no firm D call. This CDR3 region has 15 residues. The V and J ends lost 0 bases and 5 bases respectively, with 14 bases between them. Germline V gives CDR1 SGDLS, CDR2 YYNGEE. The CDR3 sequence: CASSVVHGPRETQYF. The CDR3 DNA follows: TGTGCCAGCAGCGTAGTACACGGACCTCGGGAGACCCAGTACTTC.

The chain is built from TRBV30 and TRBJ1-3, with TRBD1 matching 11 bases. Germline CDR1 reads GTSNPN; CDR2 reads SVGIG (reference sequence). This CDR3 spans 13 amino acids. The ends lost 7 bases at V and 3 bases at J; junction bases unmatched: 2. The CDR3, as DNA: TGTGCCTCTGGGACAGGGGGTGGAAACACCATATATTTT. Amino acids: CASGTGGGNTIYF.

This clone has a handful of counts. The V gene is TRBV19, the J gene TRBJ2-1; 8 nucleotides match TRBD2. The CDR3 sequence is 14 residues long. Germline values: CDR1 LNHDA, CDR2 SQIVND (reference sequence). V dropped 9 bases and J dropped 2; count of bases not matched to a gene: 6. CDR3 DNA sequence: TGTGCCAGCAAACGCGGGGGGACCTACAATGAGCAGTTCTTC. It encodes CASKRGGTYNEQFF.

This clone was seen more than once but under ten times. DNA of the CDR3: TGTGCCAGCTTACCCGCTATCGAGGAGACCCAGTACTTC. It translates to CASLPAIEETQYF. The V and J genes are TRBV28 and TRBJ2-5; D gene unclear. The CDR3 spans 13 residues. From germline, CDR1 is MDHEN and CDR2 SYDVKM. The germline V and J ends were trimmed by 8 bases and 5 bases, with 15 bases remaining between them.

This clone was seen a handful of times. The genes are TRBV27 and TRBJ2-2; D ambiguous. The CDR3 contains 14 residues. CDR1 is MNHEY and CDR2 is SMNVEV in the germline V gene (reference sequence). The V and J ends lost 2 bases and 0 bases respectively, with 4 bases between them. CDR3 bases: TGTGCCAGCAGTTTACAGGCGAACACCGGGGAGCTGTTTTTT. Translation gives CASSLQANTGELFF.

The CDR3 loop reads CASRARDVYNSPLHF. CDR3 nucleotide sequence: TGTGCCAGCAGGGCAAGGGACGTGTATAATTCACCCCTCCACTTT. The chain is built from TRBV28 and TRBJ1-6; TRBD1 is a possible D gene (5 bases). This CDR3 spans 15 amino acids. The V gene's germline CDR1 is MDHEN and CDR2 SYDVKM. Trimming pared 6 bases from V and 4 bases from J, leaving 13 bases between.

The rearrangement uses TRBV7-6 and TRBJ2-7; 10 bases are shared with TRBD2. With 1 base clipped from V and 0 bases from J, the junction kept 3 bases outside the gene matches. Germline CDR1 and CDR2: SGHVS and FNYEAQ. CDR3 length equals 16 residues. The CDR3, as DNA: TGTGCCAGCAGCTTAGGGGGGACTAGCGACTCCTACGAGCAGTACTTC. Translating gives CASSLGGTSDSYEQYF.

The chain has TRBV6-1 and TRBJ2-3; 7 nucleotides agree with TRBD2. CDR3 size: 13 residues. J lost 1 base, V lost 8 bases, and 3 bases had no gene match. Germline V CDR1 and CDR2: MNHNS, SASEGT. This chain's CDR3 is CASVSGGTDTQYF. CDR3 sequence (DNA): TGTGCCAGCGTCAGCGGGGGCACAGATACGCAGTATTTT.

The chain joins TRBV2 to TRBJ2-3, with 8 bases fitting TRBD2. The ends lost 3 bases at V and 2 bases at J; junction bases unmatched: 7. Germline V gene sequence: CDR1 SNHLY, CDR2 FYNNEI. CDR3 size: 16 residues. The CDR3 nucleotides read TGTGCCAGCAGTGAGCAGATAGCGGGATCCACAGATACGCAGTATTTT. Translated, it gives CASSEQIAGSTDTQYF.

This clone appeared once. CDR3 coding DNA: TGCGCCAGCAGCCCTACGGGACTAGCGGGGGGGGGCGAGCAGTACTTC. Residues: CASSPTGLAGGGEQYF. The rearrangement joins TRBV4-1 to TRBJ2-7; 16 positions agree with TRBD2. Germline trimming cut 4 bases from V and 6 bases from J; bases unmatched to any gene: 6. CDR3 size: 16 residues. Per the germline V gene, CDR1 is MGHRA and CDR2 is YSYEKL.

CDR3 in amino acids: CASSLQGMNEKLFF. CDR3 DNA sequence: TGCGCCAGCAGCTTGCAGGGGATGAATGAAAAACTGTTTTTT. The chain uses TRBV5-1 and TRBJ1-4; a possible D gene is TRBD1 (6 bases). Trimming stripped 1 base from V and 5 bases from J, with 9 bases between. CDR3 length: 14 residues. The germline CDR1 and CDR2 sequences are SGHRS and YFSETQ.

The chain employs TRBV7-8 and TRBJ2-7; no reliable D call. There are 14 residues in the CDR3. V lost 1 base, J lost 2 bases, and 9 bases lay in between. Germline V gene sequence: CDR1 SGHVS, CDR2 FQNEAQ. This chain's CDR3 is CASSLDNSPYEQYF. The CDR3 DNA follows: TGTGCCAGCAGCTTAGACAACAGCCCCTACGAGCAGTACTTC.

This clone was detected a few times. This chain uses TRBV11-2 with TRBJ1-2; D possibly corresponds to TRBD1 (6 bases). V was pared by 5 bases and J by 4 bases, with 23 bases between. The germline CDR1 and CDR2 sequences are SGHAT and FQNNGV. The CDR3 is 17 residues long. This CDR3 is CASSPRPEQGSGYGYTF. The CDR3 DNA is TGTGCCAGCAGCCCACGACCGGAACAGGGAAGCGGCTATGGCTACACCTTC. The full variable domain, completed using reference TRBV11-2 and TRBJ1-2, is EAGVAQSPRYKIIEKRQSVAFWCNPISGHATLYWYQQILGQGPKLLIQFQNNGVVDDSQLPKDRFSAERLKGVDSTLKIQPAKLEDSAVYLCASSPRPEQGSGYGYTFGSGTRLTVV.

J is TRBJ2-7 and V is TRBV7-2; the D gene is possibly TRBD2 (5 bases). Germline CDR1 is SGHTA and CDR2 is FQGNSA. Trimming stripped 0 bases from V and 2 bases from J, with 14 bases between. The CDR3 is 16 residues long. CDR3 nucleotide sequence: TGTGCCAGCAGCTTAGCATTTGGGAGTGGGACCTACGAGCAGTACTTC. It is translated as CASSLAFGSGTYEQYF.

Here the CDR3 DNA reads TGTGCCAGCAGCTTCTCAGGGGGGAACACTGAAGCTTTCTTT. Amino acids: CASSFSGGNTEAFF. The rearrangement uses TRBV5-6 and TRBJ1-1, with 7 bases that match TRBD1. V dropped 2 bases and J dropped 1; count of bases not matched to a gene: 2. Germline V gene lookup returns CDR1 SGHDT and CDR2 YYEEEE. CDR3 length equals 14 residues.

This clone was seen only a few times. The chain uses TRBV7-9 and TRBJ1-2, with D possibly being TRBD1 (6 bases). Trimming cost V 2 bases and J 10 bases, with 20 bases left between them. Germline CDR1 SEHNR, CDR2 FQNEAQ (reference sequence). CDR3 size: 15 residues. CDR3 protein: CASSLPRGGRSDYTF. DNA of the CDR3: TGTGCCAGCAGCTTACCCCGCGGGGGCAGGTCGGACTACACCTTC.

The chain employs TRBV5-1 and TRBJ1-2; 7 bases align to TRBD1. Trimming took 3 bases from V and 8 from J; bases not matched to a gene: 19. The CDR3 spans 17 residues. CDR1 and CDR2 from the germline V gene are SGHRS and YFSETQ. CDR3 bases: TGCGCCAGCAGCTCGGAAGGGACAGCGCTTCTTGATGGGGGCTACACCTTC. Amino acids: CASSSEGTALLDGGYTF.

V gene TRBV9 combines with J gene TRBJ1-1; tentatively, D is TRBD1 (5 bases). V lost 4 bases and J lost 8, with 21 bases in between. The V gene's germline CDR1 is SGDLS and CDR2 YYNGEE. This CDR3 has 15 amino acids. CDR3 residues: CASSTQGTLPPEAFF. CDR3 nucleotides: TGTGCCAGCAGCACCCAAGGGACCCTGCCCCCGGAAGCTTTCTTT. Combining the CDR3 with reference TRBV9 and TRBJ1-1 gives the whole variable domain DSGVTQTPKHLITATGQRVTLRCSPRSGDLSVYWYQQSLDQGLQFLIQYYNGEERAKGNILERFSAQQFPDLHSELNLSSLELGDSALYFCASSTQGTLPPEAFFGQGTRLTVV.

The chain carries TRBV19 and TRBJ1-2; D possibly corresponds to TRBD1 (5 bases). The CDR3 length is 13 residues. V lost 4 bases to trimming and J lost 4 bases, with 10 bases between them. The germline CDR1 and CDR2 sequences are LNHDA and SQIVND (reference sequence). The CDR3 sequence: CASSTGLGYGYTF. For the CDR3, the DNA is TGTGCCAGTAGTACAGGGCTCGGCTATGGCTACACCTTC.

The rearrangement links TRBV9 to TRBJ2-1; 10 positions agree with TRBD2. CDR1 and CDR2 (germline): SGDLS, YYNGEE. V was clipped by 2 bases and J by 6 bases; unmatched bases: 5. There are 15 residues in the CDR3. CDR3 bases: TGTGCCAGCAGCGTCAGCGGGGGGGTATTCAATGAGCAGTTCTTC. Its protein is CASSVSGGVFNEQFF. The entire variable domain, with the rest obtained from reference TRBV9 and TRBJ2-1, is as follows: DSGVTQTPKHLITATGQRVTLRCSPRSGDLSVYWYQQSLDQGLQFLIQYYNGEERAKGNILERFSAQQFPDLHSELNLSSLELGDSALYFCASSVSGGVFNEQFFGPGTRLTVL.

The chain combines TRBV7-2 with TRBJ2-3; D is possibly TRBD1 (5 bases). V was shortened by 1 base and J by 2 bases, with 13 bases between the two germline ends. Germline loops: CDR1 SGHTA, CDR2 FQGNSA. The CDR3 runs 16 residues. The CDR3 nucleotides are TGTGCCAGCAGCTTAGGGTTGACAGAATCCACAGATACGCAGTATTTT. Translation: CASSLGLTESTDTQYF. Variable domain in full (rest from reference TRBV7-2 and TRBJ2-3): GAGVSQSPSNKVTEKGKDVELRCDPISGHTALYWYRQSLGQGLEFLIYFQGNSAPDKSGLPSDRFSAERTGGSVSTLTIQRTQQEDSAVYLCASSLGLTESTDTQYFGPGTRLTVL.

The rearrangement joins TRBV5-1 to TRBJ1-4, with D possibly matching TRBD1 (6 bases). Germline CDR1 SGHRS, CDR2 YFSETQ. The germline V and J ends were trimmed by 3 bases and 0 bases, with 12 bases remaining between them. This CDR3 region has 16 residues. This CDR3 reads CASSSSGGATNEKLFF. CDR3 bases: TGCGCCAGCAGCTCCTCGGGGGGCGCAACTAATGAAAAACTGTTTTTT.

The chain recombines TRBV5-3 with TRBJ1-4, with D tentatively TRBD1 (5 bases). TRBV5-3 is sorted into the ORF group, with uncertain function. V was clipped by 4 bases and J by 5 bases, with 12 bases between them. The CDR3 loop spans 14 amino acids. CDR3 amino acids: CARSIRGPNEKLFF. The CDR3 DNA reads as TGTGCCAGAAGCATCCGGGGCCCCAATGAAAAACTGTTTTTT.

The chain joins TRBV7-2 to TRBJ1-2; TRBD1 aligns across 9 bases. V was pared by 5 bases and J by 8 bases, with 6 bases of the junction left unmatched. CDR1 is SGHTA, CDR2 FQGNSA, per germline. This CDR3 has 13 residues. For the CDR3, the DNA is TGTGCCAGCAGCGTACAGGGGGCCAGCGGCTACACCTTC. Protein product: CASSVQGASGYTF. Looking up the rest from reference TRBV7-2 and TRBJ1-2 gives the full variable domain: GAGVSQSPSNKVTEKGKDVELRCDPISGHTALYWYRQSLGQGLEFLIYFQGNSAPDKSGLPSDRFSAERTGGSVSTLTIQRTQQEDSAVYLCASSVQGASGYTFGSGTRLTVV.

This clone was observed a single time. The chain combines TRBV4-1 with TRBJ2-1, with TRBD1 matching 8 bases. The CDR3 sequence is 15 residues long. The V and J ends lost 6 bases and 7 bases, in that order; junction bases with no gene match: 11. Germline CDR1 and CDR2: MGHRA and YSYEKL. CDR3 sequence: CASSGDRGTRNEQFF. As DNA, the CDR3 is TGCGCCAGCAGTGGTGACAGGGGAACGAGGAATGAGCAGTTCTTC.

The J gene is TRBJ2-5, the V gene TRBV5-1, with D unresolved. The CDR3 spans 12 residues. Germline loops: CDR1 SGHRS, CDR2 YFSETQ. Trimming pared 5 bases from V and 5 bases from J, leaving 10 bases between. The CDR3 is CASSVWTETQYF. In nucleotides, the CDR3 is TGCGCCAGCAGTGTGTGGACGGAGACCCAGTACTTC.

V gene TRBV13 combines with J gene TRBJ2-5, with no clear D. From germline, CDR1 is PRHDT and CDR2 FYEKMQ (reference sequence). Trimming removed 1 base at V and 12 bases at J, with 27 bases between. The length of the CDR3 is 17 residues. The CDR3 here is CASSLEGGGATSAREYF. CDR3 nucleotides: TGTGCCAGCAGCTTAGAAGGCGGCGGCGCTACCTCGGCACGGGAGTACTTC.

The chain joins TRBV10-3 to TRBJ1-1, with D uncertain. The germline V gene encodes CDR1 ENHRY and CDR2 SYGVKD. This CDR3 is built from 12 residues. Deletions cut 4 bases from V and 1 base from J, with 4 bases between. The CDR3 is CAISGGNTEAFF. In DNA form, the CDR3 reads TGTGCCATCAGTGGGGGGAACACTGAAGCTTTCTTT.

This chain connects TRBV6-5 to TRBJ1-6; D not resolved. The CDR3 loop spans 13 amino acids. Deletions cut 0 bases from V and 7 bases from J, with 4 bases between. CDR1 is MNHEY, CDR2 SVGAGI, per germline. The CDR3 loop reads CASSYSGNSPLHF. CDR3 nucleotides: TGTGCCAGCAGTTACTCTGGGAATTCACCCCTCCACTTT.

The chain carries TRBV4-3 and TRBJ2-7; TRBD1 aligns across 7 bases. Near its end, the DNA agrees better with TRBJ2-5, so the J call may be wrong. CDR1 and CDR2 (germline): LGHNA, YSLEER. This CDR3 is 15 amino acids long. CDR3 in DNA: TGCGCCAGCAGCCAGGCACTCACAGGGGTGGAGACCCAGTACTTC. It codes for CASSQALTGVETQYF.